This TCR beta chain was sequenced during a study of T cell responses to AZD1222 COVID-19 vaccine. Study context: Pooling of second doses given at about 4 or about 12 weeks was done. Regarding the study as a whole: Clonal diversity was possibly underestimated, and the donors were mostly white British, with more females. Repertoires were sampled only after the peak T cell response. A rise in Spike-specific TCR breadth and depth followed two AZD1222 doses.

The CDR3 sequence is 12 residues long. After removal of 2 bases from V and 6 bases from J, the junction contained 2 bases not matched to a gene. The germline V gene has CDR1 SQVTM and CDR2 ANQGSEA. On this clone: Its antigen is not identified.

Repertoires were generated with immunoSEQ multiplex PCR, while TCRdb's copy carries only in-frame clones and drops some. Of 180,000 or so clones in the sample, 80% to 90% were seen once. This receptor was identified in an adult in good health. The gene calls are TRBV29-1 and TRBJ1-2; 8 bases map to TRBD1. Sequenced here: peripheral blood, sampled on day 0 of AZD1222 vaccination. The CDR3 sequence: CSVETGGNGYTF. In nucleotides, the CDR3 is TGCAGCGTTGAAACAGGGGGAAATGGCTACACCTTC.